These 10 T cell receptor beta chains came from one sample sequenced in a study of OX40 agonist ivuxolimab in advanced cancers. Sequencing was performed with immunoSEQ multiplex PCR; in TCRdb, only in-frame clones are kept and a portion is missing. The sample gives about 32,000 clones, just over 90% of which show up once; around 4.8% is in the top ten. The source material was CD4+ or CD8+ T cells sorted from blood, sampled in a trial of the OX40 agonist ivuxolimab. These receptors originate from an adult with an advanced solid tumor such as melanoma, head and neck, liver or kidney cancer.

This chain uses TRBV7-3 with TRBJ2-3, with TRBD2 matching over 11 bases. The V gene end was trimmed by 6 bases and the J gene end by 0 bases; junction bases not matched to a gene: 5. The CDR3 extends over 16 amino acids. Germline loops: CDR1 SGHTA, CDR2 FQGTGA. The CDR3 DNA follows: TGTGCCAGCAGTTACGGGACTAGCGGAAGCACAGATACGCAGTATTTT. As protein: CASSYGTSGSTDTQYF. Based on the CDR3 plus reference TRBV7-3 and TRBJ2-3, the full variable domain is GAGVSQTPSNKVTEKGKYVELRCDPISGHTALYWYRQSLGQGPEFLIYFQGTGAADDSGLPNDRFFAVRPEGSVSTLKIQRTERGDSAVYLCASSYGTSGSTDTQYFGPGTRLTVL.

The rearrangement joins TRBV30 to TRBJ2-7; 8 bases align to TRBD2. V shed 3 bases, J shed 6 bases, and the junction held 13 bases outside the gene matches. This CDR3 comprises 15 residues. Germline V gene lookup returns CDR1 GTSNPN and CDR2 SVGIG (reference sequence). In DNA, the CDR3 is TGTGCCTGGAGGGGCCGGGGTAGCGGGACGGCCGAGCAGTACTTC. Protein: CAWRGRGSGTAEQYF.

Of note for this clone: The conserved phenylalanine or tryptophan is not found at the CDR3 terminus, so this likely reflects a read error. The chain carries TRBV7-9 and TRBJ1-2; 7 nucleotides match TRBD1. The CDR3 loop spans 14 amino acids. Germline lookup yields CDR1 SEHNR and CDR2 FQNEAQ (reference sequence). Trimming at V came to 4 bases and at J to 1 base, leaving 3 bases not matched to a gene. This chain's CDR3 is CASSSGQFNYGYTL. CDR3 sequence (DNA): TGTGCCAGCAGCTCGGGACAGTTTAACTATGGCTACACCCTC.

This clone was observed a few times. The chain recombines TRBV28 with TRBJ2-2, with D uncertain. V was trimmed by 2 bases and J by 3 bases, leaving 13 bases between them. Per germline, CDR1 MDHEN and CDR2 SYDVKM. There are 16 residues in the CDR3. This chain's CDR3 is CASSLRASADTGELFF. The CDR3 nucleotides read TGTGCCAGCAGTTTAAGAGCATCAGCAGACACCGGGGAGCTGTTTTTT.

The chain uses TRBV28 and TRBJ2-1, with 11 bases that match TRBD2. With V trimmed by 2 bases and J by 5 bases, 8 bases remained unmatched. Germline V gene data show CDR1 as MDHEN and CDR2 as SYDVKM. This CDR3 region has 17 residues. The CDR3: CASSLAPGLAVHNEQFF. The CDR3, as DNA: TGTGCCAGCAGTTTAGCCCCGGGACTAGCGGTACACAATGAGCAGTTCTTC. The complete variable domain, with remaining parts taken from reference TRBV28 and TRBJ2-1, reads DVKVTQSSRYLVKRTGEKVFLECVQDMDHENMFWYRQDPGLGLRLIYFSYDVKMKEKGDIPEGYSVSREKKERFSLILESASTNQTSMYLCASSLAPGLAVHNEQFFGPGTRLTVL.

The rearrangement joins TRBV13 to TRBJ2-3; D may be TRBD1 or TRBD2 (5 bases each). V lost 4 bases, J lost 2 bases, and 13 bases lay in between. This CDR3 has 15 amino acids. The germline gives CDR1 PRHDT, CDR2 FYEKMQ (reference sequence). The CDR3 spells CASSSVGPHTDTQYF. DNA for the CDR3: TGTGCCAGCAGCTCGGTGGGACCCCACACAGATACGCAGTATTTT.

The chain is built from TRBV7-2 and TRBJ2-7; D gene uncertain. The germline V gene has CDR1 SGHTA and CDR2 FQGNSA. The CDR3 runs to 14 residues. V lost 5 bases, J lost 4 bases, and 15 bases lay in between. The CDR3 region is CASSLRHRRYEQYF. The CDR3 region has the DNA TGTGCCAGCAGCCTCAGACACCGAAGGTACGAGCAGTACTTC.

The J gene is TRBJ2-7, the V gene TRBV7-2; weak D call: TRBD2 (5 bases). The CDR3 is 15 residues long. Germline V gives CDR1 SGHTA, CDR2 FQGNSA. Trimming pared 3 bases from V and 1 base from J, leaving 13 bases between. The CDR3: CASSFRLGSSYEQYF. Written as DNA, the CDR3 is TGTGCCAGCAGCTTTAGATTGGGGAGTTCCTACGAGCAGTACTTC.

The V gene is TRBV13, the J gene TRBJ1-1; D is perhaps TRBD1 (5 bases). V lost 7 bases to trimming and J lost 5 bases, with 17 bases between them. CDR3 length: 14 residues. CDR1 and CDR2 (germline): PRHDT, FYEKMQ (reference sequence). CDR3 nucleotide sequence: TGTGCCAGCAAAGAGGGGCCCAGTAGGACTGAAGCTTTCTTT. Translating gives CASKEGPSRTEAFF.

V is TRBV7-9 and J is TRBJ2-7, with D possibly TRBD2 on 7 matching bases. The CDR3 is 12 residues long. Germline V gene lookup returns CDR1 SEHNR and CDR2 FQNEAQ (reference sequence). The CDR3: CAGRGSSYEQYF. CDR3 coding DNA: TGTGCAGGGAGGGGGAGCTCCTACGAGCAGTACTTC. Supplemented by reference TRBV7-9 and TRBJ2-7, the full variable domain reads DTGVSQNPRHKITKRGQNVTFRCDPISEHNRLYWYRQTLGQGPEFLTYFQNEAQLEKSRLLSDRFSAERPKGSFSTLEIQRTEQGDSAMYLCAGRGSSYEQYFGPGTRLTVT.